The sequence of this TCR beta chain was determined in a study of PD-1 blockade in classical Hodgkin lymphoma. TCRdb's copy holds only in-frame clones and misses some; the assay was immunoSEQ multiplex PCR. This table holds tens of thousands of clones, more than 70% found once. Note on this clone: Its antigen remains unknown.

Regarding the study as a whole: Newly diagnosed and completely responding patients shared comparable baseline diversity.

The germline gives CDR1 MDHEN, CDR2 SYDVKM. The CDR3 loop spans 16 amino acids. The germline V and J ends were trimmed by 4 bases and 4 bases, with 20 bases remaining between them. Every patient experienced relapse after autologous stem cell transplantation, and brentuximab vedotin exposure varied. The starting material was peripheral blood mononuclear cells (PBMCs), obtained at baseline. The rearrangement links TRBV28 to TRBJ2-7, with D tentatively TRBD2 (6 bases). The sequence was collected from a human donor with classical Hodgkin lymphoma. CDR3 region: CASSYMSTGVGYEQYF. The CDR3 DNA reads TGTGCCAGCAGTTATATGTCGACGGGGGTCGGGTACGAGCAGTACTTC.